Shown below are 15 T cell receptor beta chains from a single sample sequenced in a study of T cell repertoires in cytomegalovirus infection. Using its own MiXCR run on the reads, TCRdb lists one record per CDR3 protein. The sample lists about 740,000 distinct CDR3 sequences, about 40% occurring once. The sample taken for sequencing was PBMCs. The receptors shown here come from a human donor in good health (CMV status not recorded). Some clones in this sample may be carry-over from other donors' samples.

This clonotype came up a few times. In DNA form, the CDR3 reads TGCAGCGTTAGGTTTCAGGTCAATGAGCAGTTCTTC. This translates into CSVRFQVNEQFF. This chain connects TRBV29-1 to TRBJ2-1; D not certain. Trimming shortened V by 5 bases and J by 6 bases, and 11 bases separated the two germline ends. The germline CDR1 and CDR2 sequences are SQVTM and ANQGSEA. The CDR3 extends over 12 amino acids.

The gene calls are TRBV7-2 and TRBJ1-1, with a possible D match to TRBD1 (6 bases). The germline V and J ends were trimmed by 5 bases and 9 bases, with 19 bases remaining between them. The CDR3 is made up of 14 amino acids. Germline lookup yields CDR1 SGHTA and CDR2 FQGNSA. CDR3 coding DNA: TGTGCCAGCAGCCCGTCGCAAAGCACAGGGAAAGCTTTCTTT. Its translation is CASSPSQSTGKAFF.

This clonotype has only one observation. The J gene is TRBJ2-5, the V gene TRBV20-1; 8 bases align to TRBD2. This CDR3 contains 15 residues. CDR1 is DFQATT and CDR2 is SNEGSKA in the germline V gene (reference sequence). V lost 3 bases and J lost 4; bases outside the gene matches: 10. The CDR3: CSARKAGARRETQYF. The CDR3 nucleotides read TGCAGTGCTAGGAAAGCGGGAGCCCGGAGAGAGACCCAGTACTTC.

This clonotype has a handful of counts. V is TRBV12-3 or TRBV12-4 and J is TRBJ2-2; tentative D call: TRBD2 (6 bases). This CDR3 is 14 amino acids long. V was clipped by 8 bases and J by 4 bases, with 14 bases between them. DNA for the CDR3: TGTGCCAGCGTCCGCGGGGCAGTCACCGGGGAGCTGTTTTTT. It specifies CASVRGAVTGELFF.

The chain recombines TRBV27 with TRBJ1-1; D gene uncertain. This CDR3 comprises 14 residues. The germline gives CDR1 MNHEY, CDR2 SMNVEV (reference sequence). Trimming took 5 bases from V and 1 from J, leaving 11 bases between them. The CDR3 DNA sequence: TGTGCCAGCAGTCTCCGACCGGGGAACACTGAAGCTTTCTTT. This translates into CASSLRPGNTEAFF.

This chain uses TRBV27 with TRBJ2-7, with TRBD1 matching 8 bases. Germline trimming cut 6 bases from V and 0 bases from J; bases unmatched to any gene: 19. In germline, CDR1 is MNHEY, CDR2 SMNVEV (reference sequence). The CDR3 is made up of 19 amino acids. The CDR3 nucleotides read TGTGCCAGCAGGATCAGCATACGACAGGGGATCCCCCTCTCCTACGAGCAGTACTTC. This codes for CASRISIRQGIPLSYEQYF.

V is TRBV2 and J is TRBJ2-3; D ambiguous. The CDR3 covers 12 residues. Between the trimmed V and J ends, which lost 4 bases and 4 bases, there was a span of 6 bases. CDR1 and CDR2 (germline): SNHLY, FYNNEI. CDR3 DNA: TGTGCCAGCAGTGGCGTACCAGATACGCAGTATTTT. Its translation is CASSGVPDTQYF.

V is TRBV6-1 and J is TRBJ2-3; no clear D. The V end lost 8 bases, the J end lost 1 base, and 7 bases lay between the germline ends. There are 12 residues in the CDR3. Per germline, CDR1 MNHNS and CDR2 SASEGT. The CDR3: CASGPRTDTQYF. The CDR3 DNA reads as TGTGCCAGCGGTCCTCGCACAGATACGCAGTATTTT.

This chain connects TRBV10-3 to TRBJ2-5; 8 nucleotides line up with TRBD1. The germline V gene encodes CDR1 ENHRY and CDR2 SYGVKD. Unmatched junction bases numbered 4, after V lost 6 bases and J lost 1 base. The CDR3 extends over 14 amino acids. The CDR3 DNA is TGTGCCATCAGAGGACAGGGACTCCAAGAGACCCAGTACTTC. As protein: CAIRGQGLQETQYF.

The gene calls are TRBV28 and TRBJ1-5, with TRBD1 identical over 10 bases. J was trimmed by 6 bases and V by 5 bases; bases with no gene match: 13. CDR1 is MDHEN, CDR2 SYDVKM, per germline. The CDR3 sequence is 17 residues long. The CDR3 sequence is CASSGLTGQGYGQPQHF. The CDR3 DNA sequence: TGTGCCAGCAGTGGCCTGACGGGACAGGGGTACGGTCAGCCCCAGCATTTT.

The V call is TRBV2, the J call TRBJ1-1; D unresolved. This CDR3 is 15 amino acids long. With 6 bases removed from V and 3 bases from J, the gap between germline ends came to 17 bases. Germline values: CDR1 SNHLY, CDR2 FYNNEI. CDR3: CASRGSTAPHTEAFF. The CDR3, as DNA: TGTGCCAGCAGGGGCTCGACCGCGCCCCACACTGAAGCTTTCTTT.

The table lists this clonotype with a count of one. This chain joins TRBV24-1 and TRBJ1-2; TRBD1 matches 9 bases. Looked up from germline, CDR1 is KGHDR and CDR2 is SFDVKD. J lost 6 bases, V lost 1 base, and 8 bases had no gene match. This CDR3 has 16 amino acids. The CDR3 DNA is TGTGCCACCAGTGATTTAGGAGGGACAGGGATCAATGGCTACACCTTC. Protein product: CATSDLGGTGINGYTF.

This clonotype has a handful of counts. The chain links TRBV6-5 to TRBJ1-5, with D perhaps TRBD1 (5 bases). This CDR3 contains 17 residues. The V gene lost 0 bases and the J gene lost 3 bases, with 15 bases spanning the gap. Germline V gene sequence: CDR1 MNHEY, CDR2 SVGAGI. The CDR3: CASSYSINVGDNQPQHF. The CDR3 DNA reads TGTGCCAGCAGTTACTCGATAAACGTAGGGGACAATCAGCCCCAGCATTTT.

The table lists this clonotype with a few counts. The V and J genes are TRBV10-3 and TRBJ2-7, with 7 bases identical to TRBD2. The germline V gene encodes CDR1 ENHRY and CDR2 SYGVKD. This CDR3 comprises 13 residues. V shed 6 bases, J shed 1 base, and the junction held 3 bases outside the gene matches. This CDR3 reads CAIRGTNSYEQYF. For the CDR3, the DNA is TGTGCCATCAGAGGGACTAATTCCTACGAGCAGTACTTC.

With respect to this clonotype: Sequence at one end of the junction differs from germline and may be a read error. The gene calls are TRBV12-3 or TRBV12-4 and TRBJ2-1, with D perhaps TRBD2 (7 bases). The CDR3 covers 17 residues. The CDR3 protein is CASSPRGGGASYNEPFF. The CDR3 nucleotides are TGTGCCAGCAGCCCTAGAGGAGGGGGGGCCTCCTACAATGAGCCGTTCTTC.